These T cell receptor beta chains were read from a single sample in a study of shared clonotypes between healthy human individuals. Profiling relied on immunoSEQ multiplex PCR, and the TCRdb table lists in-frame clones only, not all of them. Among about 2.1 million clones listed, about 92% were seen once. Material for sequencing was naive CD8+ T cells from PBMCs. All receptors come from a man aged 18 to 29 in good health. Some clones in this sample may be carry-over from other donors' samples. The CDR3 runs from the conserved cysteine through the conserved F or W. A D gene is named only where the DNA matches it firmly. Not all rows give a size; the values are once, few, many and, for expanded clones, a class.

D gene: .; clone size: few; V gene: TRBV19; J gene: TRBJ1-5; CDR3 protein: CASSIQGYSNQPQHF; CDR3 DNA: TGTGCCAGTAGTATACAGGGCTATAGCAATCAGCCCCAGCATTTT
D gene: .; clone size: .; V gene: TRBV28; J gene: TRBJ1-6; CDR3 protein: CASRWTSINSPLHF; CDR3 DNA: TGTGCCAGCAGATGGACGTCCATCAATTCACCCCTCCACTTT
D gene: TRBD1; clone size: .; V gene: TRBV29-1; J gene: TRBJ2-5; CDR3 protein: CSVLGTGEEETQYF; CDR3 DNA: TGCAGCGTTCTCGGGACAGGGGAGGAAGAGACCCAGTACTTC
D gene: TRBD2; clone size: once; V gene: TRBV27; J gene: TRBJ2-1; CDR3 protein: CASSLTSGRASEQFF; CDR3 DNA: TGTGCCAGCAGTTTAACTAGCGGGAGGGCCTCTGAGCAGTTCTTC
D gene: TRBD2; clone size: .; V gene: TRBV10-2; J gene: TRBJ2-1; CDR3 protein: CASRLSAGGPREQFF; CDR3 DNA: TGCGCCAGCAGATTATCAGCGGGAGGGCCCCGTGAGCAGTTCTTC
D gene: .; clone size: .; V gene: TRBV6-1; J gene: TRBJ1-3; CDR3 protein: CASSEMGLNSGNTIYF; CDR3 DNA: TGTGCCAGCAGTGAAATGGGACTGAACTCTGGAAACACCATATATTTT
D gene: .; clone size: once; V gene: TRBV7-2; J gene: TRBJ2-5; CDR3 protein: CASSPHGEGYQETQYF; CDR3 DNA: TGTGCCAGCAGCCCTCATGGCGAGGGGTACCAAGAGACCCAGTACTTC
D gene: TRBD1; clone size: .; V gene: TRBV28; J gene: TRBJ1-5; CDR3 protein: CASSLTGGYQPQHF; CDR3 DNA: TGTGCCAGCAGCCTGACAGGGGGCTATCAGCCCCAGCATTTT
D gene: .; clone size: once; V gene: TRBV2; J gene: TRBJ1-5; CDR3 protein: CASTHGGDSNQPQHF; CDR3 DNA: TGTGCCAGCACCCACGGGGGTGATAGCAATCAGCCCCAGCATTTT
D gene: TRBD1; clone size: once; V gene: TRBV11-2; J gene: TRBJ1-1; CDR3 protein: CASSLEGRGLGYTEAFF; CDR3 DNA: TGTGCCAGCAGCTTAGAGGGCAGGGGGTTAGGGTACACTGAAGCTTTCTTT
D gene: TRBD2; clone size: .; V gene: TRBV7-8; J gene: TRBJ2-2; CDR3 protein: CASSPGTSGRTGELFF; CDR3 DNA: TGTGCCAGCAGCCCGGGGACTAGCGGGAGGACCGGGGAGCTGTTTTTT
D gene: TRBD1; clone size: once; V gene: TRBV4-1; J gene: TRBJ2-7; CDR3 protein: CASSYDRGSTYEQYF; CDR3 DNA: TGCGCCAGCAGTTACGACAGGGGCTCCACCTACGAGCAGTACTTC
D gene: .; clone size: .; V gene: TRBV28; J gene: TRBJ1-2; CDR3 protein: CASSDDSYGYTF; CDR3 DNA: TGTGCCAGCAGTGACGACTCCTATGGCTACACCTTC